Listed here are 7 T cell receptor beta chains from one sample, sequenced in a study of T cell changes during pregnancy in multiple sclerosis. Using immunoSEQ multiplex PCR, the repertoire was profiled, and TCRdb retains in-frame clones only, with some absent. The sample includes more than 35,000 clones, roughly 93% of them seen just once. Sequences were derived from CD8+ T cells from peripheral blood mononuclear cells, sampled in the third trimester of pregnancy. The receptors were gathered from a female donor with multiple sclerosis, enrolled in a pregnancy study.

The CDR3 sequence: CASSPSTPDRPGGTNYGYTF. CDR3 in DNA: TGTGCCAGCAGTCCTTCAACCCCAGACAGGCCCGGCGGAACTAACTATGGCTACACCTTC. The chain carries TRBV6-4 and TRBJ1-2; tentatively, D is TRBD1 (6 bases). This CDR3 comprises 20 residues. In germline, CDR1 is MRHNA, CDR2 SNTAGT. V was cut by 5 bases and J by 0 bases, with 28 bases left in between.

A few counts support this clone. J is TRBJ1-6 and V is TRBV27; 9 nucleotides align to TRBD1. Germline V gene sequence: CDR1 MNHEY, CDR2 SMNVEV (reference sequence). The length of the CDR3 is 15 residues. Trimming cost V 5 bases and J 7 bases; bases outside gene matches: 6. The CDR3 nucleotides are TGTGCCAGCAGTACGCCGGGACAGGGAAATTCACCCCTCCACTTT. Translated: CASSTPGQGNSPLHF.

The V call is TRBV10-2, the J call TRBJ1-1; D ambiguous. Germline CDR1 reads WSHSY; CDR2 reads SAAADI. Between the trimmed V and J ends, which lost 6 bases and 3 bases, there was a span of 11 bases. The CDR3 is made up of 13 amino acids. The DNA for the CDR3 is TGCGCCAGCAGCCTCATCCGGGACACTGAAGCTTTCTTT. Translating gives CASSLIRDTEAFF.

V and J are TRBV29-1 and TRBJ2-6, with 11 bases identical to TRBD1. J was trimmed by 4 bases and V by 7 bases; bases with no gene match: 3. Germline V gene lookup returns CDR1 SQVTM and CDR2 ANQGSEA. The CDR3 sequence is 14 residues long. CDR3 region: CSAGQGDGANVLTF. The CDR3 coding sequence is TGCAGCGCGGGACAGGGGGACGGGGCCAACGTCCTGACTTTC.

The rearrangement joins TRBV7-9 to TRBJ2-3; possible D gene TRBD2, 5 bases. CDR1 and CDR2 from the germline V gene are SEHNR and FQNEAQ (reference sequence). V was pared by 7 bases and J by 1 base, with 21 bases between. CDR3 length: 17 amino acids. The CDR3 DNA sequence: TGTGCCAGCACCTCCTCCCCACTAGGTAGTCGCACAGATACGCAGTATTTT. Its protein product is CASTSSPLGSRTDTQYF.

CDR3 residues: CASRGQGPNEQFF. CDR3 DNA: TGTGCCAGCAGGGGACAGGGACCCAATGAGCAGTTCTTC. The chain recombines TRBV11-2 with TRBJ2-1, with 9 nucleotides matching TRBD1. Trimming removed 6 bases from V and 6 bases from J; junction bases left unmatched: 3. From germline, CDR1 is SGHAT and CDR2 FQNNGV. CDR3 length equals 13 residues.

This clone appeared a single time. The chain employs TRBV7-9 and TRBJ2-7, with 8 bases aligning to TRBD1. Germline V gene data show CDR1 as SEHNR and CDR2 as FQNEAQ (reference sequence). V lost 5 bases to trimming and J lost 2 bases; unmatched junction nucleotides: 8. The CDR3 spans 15 residues. CDR3 DNA sequence: TGTGCCAGCAGCCACAGGGGGAGGAACCCCTACGAGCAGTACTTC. Its translation is CASSHRGRNPYEQYF.